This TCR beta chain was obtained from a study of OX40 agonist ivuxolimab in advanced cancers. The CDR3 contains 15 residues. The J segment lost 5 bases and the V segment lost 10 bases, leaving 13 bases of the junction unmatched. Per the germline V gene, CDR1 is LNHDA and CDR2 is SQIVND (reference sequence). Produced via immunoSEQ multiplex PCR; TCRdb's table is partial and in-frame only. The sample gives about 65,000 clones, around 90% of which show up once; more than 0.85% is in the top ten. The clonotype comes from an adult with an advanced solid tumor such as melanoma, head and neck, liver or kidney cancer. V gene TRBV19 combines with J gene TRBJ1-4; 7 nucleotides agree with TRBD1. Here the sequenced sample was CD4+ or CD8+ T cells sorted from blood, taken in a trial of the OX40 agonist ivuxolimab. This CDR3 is CATTPRGQKNEKLFF. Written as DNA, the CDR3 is TGTGCCACCACACCCCGGGGACAGAAGAATGAAAAACTGTTTTTT.